Each of the 30 T cell receptor beta chains below was sequenced from the same sample in a study of response to subunit inactivated influenza vaccine. TCRdb called the RT-PCR reads again in MiXCR, with one record for every CDR3 protein. The table lists more than 150,000 distinct CDR3 sequences, approximately 8.7% of them singletons. Material: non-naive T cells sorted from PBMCs, obtained on the day of vaccination. The receptor set was obtained from a man between 50 and 59 years old who received an inactivated influenza vaccine.

This clonotype was seen a few times. This chain connects TRBV27 to TRBJ2-3; 13 nucleotides align to TRBD2. V shed 7 bases, J shed 4 bases, and the junction held 8 bases outside the gene matches. The CDR3 is made up of 16 amino acids. CDR1 and CDR2 (germline): MNHEY, SMNVEV (reference sequence). The DNA of the CDR3 is TGTGCCAGCACCCTACTAGCGGGAGGGCCCCCAGATACGCAGTATTTT. Translated, it gives CASTLLAGGPPDTQYF.

This clonotype was detected ten times or more. The chain uses TRBV5-1 and TRBJ2-1, with 7 bases matching TRBD2. Germline V CDR1 and CDR2: SGHRS, YFSETQ. This CDR3 region has 16 residues. V lost 0 bases to trimming and J lost 0 bases; unmatched junction nucleotides: 3. The CDR3 DNA sequence: TGCGCCAGCAGCTTGGTCGGCGGGAGCTCCTACAATGAGCAGTTCTTC. This encodes CASSLVGGSSYNEQFF. Variable domain in full (rest from reference TRBV5-1 and TRBJ2-1): KAGVTQTPRYLIKTRGQQVTLSCSPISGHRSVSWYQQTPGQGLQFLFEYFSETQRNKGNFPGRFSGRQFSNSRSEMNVSTLELGDSALYLCASSLVGGSSYNEQFFGPGTRLTVL.

This clonotype was seen ten or more times. The chain links TRBV29-1 to TRBJ2-1, with TRBD2 as a possible D gene (5 bases). The germline CDR1 and CDR2 sequences are SQVTM and ANQGSEA. The CDR3 runs to 13 residues. Between the trimmed V and J ends, which lost 4 bases and 7 bases, there was a span of 14 bases. CDR3 DNA: TGCAGCGTTGCGCCCTGGGAGCGTAATGAGCAGTTCTTC. Translating gives CSVAPWERNEQFF.

Only a few counts were recorded for this clonotype. As DNA, the CDR3 is TGTGCCATCAGTGATAGGGCGTATACGCAGTATTTT. Its protein is CAISDRAYTQYF. This chain joins TRBV10-3 and TRBJ2-3; D remains ambiguous. V gave up 3 bases and J gave up 7 bases, with 8 bases separating them. Germline V CDR1 and CDR2: ENHRY, SYGVKD. The CDR3 totals 12 residues.

CDR3 DNA: TGTGCCAGCAGCGCGTCGGTGGGGACCTACGAGCAGTACTTC. Protein product: CASSASVGTYEQYF. This chain connects TRBV9 to TRBJ2-7, with D unclear. The CDR3 is 14 amino acids. Germline CDR1 reads SGDLS; CDR2 reads YYNGEE. V was cut by 3 bases and J by 2 bases, with 12 bases left in between.

The J gene is TRBJ2-3, the V gene TRBV7-2, with 8 bases aligning to TRBD2. V trimming: 5 bases; J trimming: 5 bases; junction bases outside the gene matches: 9. The CDR3 consists of 15 residues. Germline CDR1 reads SGHTA; CDR2 reads FQGNSA. The CDR3, as DNA: TGTGCCAGCAGCCCCCGTCCGGGGGGGCTAGATACGCAGTATTTT. It codes for CASSPRPGGLDTQYF.

This clonotype was seen many times. The chain has TRBV28 and TRBJ1-4; no reliable D call. The CDR3 is 13 residues long. Trimming shortened V by 3 bases and J by 6 bases, and 8 bases separated the two germline ends. Germline values: CDR1 MDHEN, CDR2 SYDVKM. This CDR3 reads CASSFSPHEKLFF. In nucleotides, the CDR3 is TGTGCCAGCAGTTTCTCCCCTCATGAAAAACTGTTTTTT.

In this sample, this clonotype turned up a few times. This chain uses TRBV6-1 with TRBJ1-5; TRBD1 aligns across 9 bases. Germline CDR1 is MNHNS and CDR2 is SASEGT. The trim removed 6 bases at V and 7 bases at J, leaving 16 bases unmatched. This CDR3 is 17 amino acids long. The CDR3 coding sequence is TGTGCCAGCAGCCCGGGTTGGGACAGGGCGACAGGGCAGCCCCAGCATTTT. It encodes CASSPGWDRATGQPQHF.

The gene calls are TRBV6-2 or TRBV6-3 and TRBJ2-5, with a weak D call TRBD1 (5 bases). The CDR3 has 12 residues. Looked up from germline, CDR1 is MNHEY and CDR2 is SVGEGT. V lost 2 bases and J lost 7, with 8 bases in between. The CDR3 region is CASSYQGLTQYF. In DNA form, the CDR3 reads TGTGCCAGCAGTTACCAGGGCTTGACCCAGTACTTC.

The table lists this clonotype with a few counts. This rearrangement joins TRBV4-1 to TRBJ2-1; D tentatively fits TRBD1 or TRBD2 (5 bases each). V shed 4 bases and J shed 8 bases, with 24 bases lying between them. This CDR3 has 17 residues. The germline V gene encodes CDR1 MGHRA and CDR2 YSYEKL. In DNA, the CDR3 is TGCGCCAGCAGCCTTAGAGTCCGGGACCGTCAATTCGATGAGCAGTTCTTC. It encodes CASSLRVRDRQFDEQFF.

This sequence joins TRBV4-3 and TRBJ1-2; 7 nucleotides agree with TRBD1. V dropped 0 bases and J dropped 3; count of bases not matched to a gene: 7. This CDR3 spans 16 amino acids. Per germline, CDR1 LGHNA and CDR2 YSLEER. The chain's CDR3 is CASSQDEGAGDYGYTF. DNA of the CDR3: TGCGCCAGCAGCCAAGACGAGGGGGCAGGTGACTATGGCTACACCTTC.

The chain employs TRBV4-3 and TRBJ2-7, with D tentatively TRBD1 or TRBD2 (5 bases each). V was clipped by 4 bases and J by 1 base, with 20 bases between them. Germline CDR1 is LGHNA and CDR2 is YSLEER. CDR3 length equals 17 residues. The CDR3 DNA is TGCGCCAGCAGCCCCGATTCGGGTGTGGGGGAGTCCTACGAGCAGTACTTC. The encoded protein is CASSPDSGVGESYEQYF.

This clonotype has at least ten counts. The rearrangement links TRBV19 to TRBJ2-3; 8 bases map to TRBD2. This CDR3 spans 16 amino acids. V was pared by 3 bases and J by 0 bases, with 5 bases of the junction left unmatched. Germline V CDR1 and CDR2: LNHDA, SQIVND (reference sequence). CDR3 region: CASSIMASGSTDTQYF. The CDR3 DNA sequence: TGTGCCAGTAGTATTATGGCTAGCGGGAGCACAGATACGCAGTATTTT.

The chain joins TRBV4-2 to TRBJ1-5; no clear D gene. The germline CDR1 and CDR2 sequences are LGHNA and YNFKEQ. Trimming stripped 1 base from V and 2 bases from J, with 6 bases between. The CDR3 spans 14 residues. This CDR3 is CASSQALGNQPQHF. CDR3 in DNA: TGTGCCAGCAGCCAAGCCTTAGGCAATCAGCCCCAGCATTTT.

This clonotype was recorded many times. CDR3 residues: CASSLRRGGVGELFF. In DNA form, the CDR3 reads TGTGCCAGCAGTTTACGCCGTGGTGGGGTCGGGGAGCTGTTTTTT. The V call is TRBV12-3 or TRBV12-4, the J call TRBJ2-2; D is undetermined. V was clipped by 2 bases and J by 7 bases, with 14 bases between them. CDR3 length: 15 amino acids.

This clonotype came up many times. The chain recombines TRBV15 with TRBJ1-4; 9 positions agree with TRBD1. This CDR3 has 16 amino acids. Germline assignment: CDR1 LNHNV and CDR2 YYDKDF (reference sequence). V lost 0 bases to trimming and J lost 5 bases; unmatched junction nucleotides: 4. CDR3 sequence: CATSRDSTGGNEKLFF. CDR3 in DNA: TGTGCCACCAGCAGAGATAGTACAGGGGGCAATGAAAAACTGTTTTTT.

This clonotype was counted many times. The chain combines TRBV11-2 with TRBJ2-7, with D uncertain. Germline CDR1 and CDR2: SGHAT and FQNNGV. V gave up 0 bases and J gave up 1 base, with 7 bases separating them. This CDR3 spans 14 amino acids. The CDR3 coding sequence is TGTGCCAGCAGCTTAGATGGGCATTCCTACGAGCAGTACTTC. Translating gives CASSLDGHSYEQYF.

This clonotype was seen at least ten times. This chain connects TRBV4-3 to TRBJ2-3, with D perhaps being TRBD1 or TRBD2 (6 bases each). Germline V gene data show CDR1 as LGHNA and CDR2 as YSLEER. Trimming took 6 bases from V and 1 from J, leaving 8 bases between them. The CDR3 is made up of 13 amino acids. The CDR3 DNA follows: TGCGCCAGCAGGGAGGGGGGCACAGATACGCAGTATTTT. This translates into CASREGGTDTQYF.

In its sample, this clonotype was seen many times. The chain is built from TRBV20-1 and TRBJ1-1; D call uncertain. Germline assignment: CDR1 DFQATT and CDR2 SNEGSKA (reference sequence). CDR3 length equals 13 residues. V was shortened by 6 bases and J by 6 bases, with 17 bases between the two germline ends. The CDR3 here is CSASVGSSAEAFF. DNA of the CDR3: TGCAGTGCGTCCGTAGGGAGTTCGGCTGAAGCTTTCTTT.

The CDR3: CASSHRRGAEAFF. CDR3 DNA: TGTGCCAGCAGCCACCGACGTGGGGCTGAAGCTTTCTTT. The chain recombines TRBV14 with TRBJ1-1, with no clear D. Trimming shortened V by 3 bases and J by 6 bases, and 11 bases separated the two germline ends. CDR3 length equals 13 residues. CDR1 SGHDN and CDR2 FVKESK come from the germline V gene.

J is TRBJ1-4 and V is TRBV7-9, with 7 bases identical to TRBD1. This CDR3 contains 14 residues. The germline V gene encodes CDR1 SEHNR and CDR2 FQNEAQ (reference sequence). V lost 5 bases to trimming and J lost 6 bases; unmatched junction nucleotides: 6. The CDR3, as DNA: TGTGCCAGCAGCCCCCGGGACAGCTATGAAAAACTGTTTTTT. It encodes CASSPRDSYEKLFF.

This clonotype was observed many times. The chain recombines TRBV12-3 or TRBV12-4 with TRBJ1-3; D unresolved. The CDR3 length is 14 residues. V lost 11 bases to trimming and J lost 4 bases, with 18 bases between them. In DNA, the CDR3 is TGTGCCGGCACGATGGCTCGACGGGGAAACACCATATATTTT. It is translated as CAGTMARRGNTIYF.

This clonotype showed up just a few times. V is TRBV12-3 or TRBV12-4 and J is TRBJ1-1; 9 bases match TRBD1. The CDR3 loop spans 14 amino acids. V dropped 3 bases and J dropped 6; count of bases not matched to a gene: 5. The CDR3 protein is CASSFGTGKAEAFF. The CDR3, as DNA: TGTGCCAGCAGTTTTGGGACAGGGAAGGCTGAAGCTTTCTTT.

In this sample, this clonotype turned up a few times. This rearrangement joins TRBV28 to TRBJ2-7, with D tentatively TRBD1 (6 bases). The CDR3 contains 15 residues. Germline V CDR1 and CDR2: MDHEN, SYDVKM. Trimming pared 1 base from V and 6 bases from J, leaving 16 bases between. For the CDR3, the DNA is TGTGCCAGCAGTTTATCAGGTGCAGGGGTGATCGAGCAGTACTTC. It codes for CASSLSGAGVIEQYF.

The chain couples TRBV12-3 or TRBV12-4 to TRBJ2-5; the D gene could be TRBD1 or TRBD2 (6 bases each). Trimming pared 4 bases from V and 3 bases from J, leaving 15 bases between. The CDR3 consists of 15 residues. The CDR3 coding sequence is TGTGCCAGCAGTTCGCCTTGGGGGGCGAAAGAGACCCAGTACTTC. This sequence encodes CASSSPWGAKETQYF.

The V call is TRBV7-2, the J call TRBJ2-7; D unresolved. In germline, CDR1 is SGHTA, CDR2 FQGNSA. The CDR3 runs 12 residues. Trimming stripped 1 base from V and 5 bases from J, with 6 bases between. The CDR3 coding sequence is TGTGCCAGCAGCTTAGTCAAGCACGAGCAGTACTTC. This encodes CASSLVKHEQYF.

This chain connects TRBV19 to TRBJ2-7; tentatively, D is TRBD1 (5 bases). Per the germline V gene, CDR1 is LNHDA and CDR2 is SQIVND (reference sequence). CDR3 size: 13 residues. The ends were cut back, 5 bases at V and 3 bases at J, with 11 bases in the middle. CDR3 region: CASSSTDSYEQYF. CDR3 DNA sequence: TGTGCCAGTAGTTCCACTGACAGCTACGAGCAGTACTTC.

CDR3 sequence reads: CASSVGGASYNEQFF. The CDR3 nucleotides are TGTGCCAGCAGCGTAGGGGGGGCCTCCTACAATGAGCAGTTCTTC. V and J are TRBV9 and TRBJ2-1; D might be TRBD1 or TRBD2, each matching 6 bases. V was trimmed by 0 bases and J by 0 bases, leaving 7 bases between them. Germline CDR1 is SGDLS and CDR2 is YYNGEE. This CDR3 is built from 15 residues.

This clonotype was seen ten or more times. The chain employs TRBV12-3 or TRBV12-4 and TRBJ2-5, with 7 bases aligning to TRBD1. The CDR3 totals 14 residues. Trimming removed 6 bases from V and 2 bases from J; junction bases left unmatched: 6. CDR3 loop: CASSRQGRQETQYF. The DNA for the CDR3 is TGTGCCAGCAGCCGACAGGGCCGGCAAGAGACCCAGTACTTC.

The J gene is TRBJ2-1, the V gene TRBV29-1; 8 bases are a match to TRBD2. Germline values: CDR1 SQVTM, CDR2 ANQGSEA. CDR3 length: 14 amino acids. V trimming: 7 bases; J trimming: 10 bases; junction bases outside the gene matches: 15. CDR3 in amino acids: CSAVTSGSFSEQFF. The CDR3 DNA reads as TGCAGCGCCGTCACGAGCGGGAGCTTTTCCGAGCAGTTCTTC.